Listed below are T cell receptor beta chains from one sample, sequenced in a study of persistence of HIV-infected CD4 T cells. The antigens these receptors bind are not known. Assay used: immunoSEQ multiplex PCR; TCRdb lists only in-frame clones, some missing. This table holds 35,000 to 45,000 clones, about nine tenths found once. The sample was CD4+ T cells sorted from PBMCs after approximately 19-hour stimulation, taken from a patient who received antiretroviral therapy. These receptors all come from an adult woman with HIV who was CMV-seropositive. The CDR3 runs from the conserved cysteine through the conserved F or W. The order of the fields is J gene, D gene, clone size, V gene, CDR3 DNA, CDR3 protein. The D gene is left open where the match is weak. Clone size is stated in some rows and not others, as once, few, many or a class when expanded.

j_gene: TRBJ2-3
d_gene: .
abundance: .
v_gene: TRBV5-4
CDR3nt: TGTGCCAGCAGCTCTCGGCTGAACACAGATACGCAGTATTTT
CDR3aa: CASSSRLNTDTQYF

j_gene: TRBJ2-1
d_gene: .
abundance: once
v_gene: TRBV6-2/TRBV6-3
CDR3nt: TGTGCCAGCAGTTATTCAGGGGGGGGCAATGAGCAGTTCTTC
CDR3aa: CASSYSGGGNEQFF

j_gene: TRBJ1-2
d_gene: .
abundance: once
v_gene: TRBV30
CDR3nt: TGTGCCGTGAAGCCCTGGGATGGCTACACCTTC
CDR3aa: CAVKPWDGYTF

j_gene: TRBJ2-1
d_gene: .
abundance: .
v_gene: TRBV9
CDR3nt: TGTGCCAGCAGCGTAGTTGCGGGAACTTACAATGAGCAGTTCTTC
CDR3aa: CASSVVAGTYNEQFF

j_gene: TRBJ2-1
d_gene: .
abundance: .
v_gene: TRBV5-1
CDR3nt: TGCGCCAGCAGCTTACTCCCAGGGAGCCAAGTCTACAATGAGCAGTTCTTC
CDR3aa: CASSLLPGSQVYNEQFF

j_gene: TRBJ1-2
d_gene: .
abundance: .
v_gene: TRBV5-4
CDR3nt: TGTGCCAGCAGTCTTGGGGGGGGGTCGGGAGCGACTCCTTATGGCTACACCTTC
CDR3aa: CASSLGGGSGATPYGYTF

j_gene: TRBJ1-2
d_gene: .
abundance: once
v_gene: TRBV12-3/TRBV12-4
CDR3nt: TGTGCCAGCAGTGTAGGGGGTCGAGGCTACACCTTC
CDR3aa: CASSVGGRGYTF

j_gene: TRBJ1-6
d_gene: .
abundance: .
v_gene: TRBV12-5
CDR3nt: TGTGCTAGTGGTGCGGACTCCTATAATTCACCCCTCCACTTT
CDR3aa: CASGADSYNSPLHF

j_gene: TRBJ2-1
d_gene: TRBD2
abundance: .
v_gene: TRBV10-3
CDR3nt: TGTGCCATTAAGACTAGCGGGGGGGCTGATGAGCAGTTCTTC
CDR3aa: CAIKTSGGADEQFF

j_gene: TRBJ1-4
d_gene: .
abundance: .
v_gene: TRBV27
CDR3nt: TGTGCCAGCAGTCCTGCAGGTTGGGGTAATGAAAAACTGTTTTTT
CDR3aa: CASSPAGWGNEKLFF

j_gene: TRBJ1-3
d_gene: .
abundance: .
v_gene: TRBV10-2
CDR3nt: TGCGCCAGCAGTGAGTCCCAACTCAGGCTCTCTGGAAACACCATATATTTT
CDR3aa: CASSESQLRLSGNTIYF

j_gene: TRBJ1-2
d_gene: .
abundance: once
v_gene: TRBV6-5
CDR3nt: TGTGCCAGCAGTATCGACAGCCACTATGGCTACACCTTC
CDR3aa: CASSIDSHYGYTF

j_gene: TRBJ2-1
d_gene: .
abundance: .
v_gene: TRBV5-1
CDR3nt: TGCGCCAGCAGCTTGACACGGAGGATCGATGAGCAGTTCTTC
CDR3aa: CASSLTRRIDEQFF

j_gene: TRBJ1-5
d_gene: .
abundance: .
v_gene: TRBV5-1
CDR3nt: TGCGCCAGCAGACAGGATTCCAATCAGCCCCAGCATTTT
CDR3aa: CASRQDSNQPQHF

j_gene: TRBJ1-1
d_gene: .
abundance: .
v_gene: TRBV29-1
CDR3nt: TGCAGCGCCGGGAGGGGGGCCGGGACTGAAGCTTTCTTT
CDR3aa: CSAGRGAGTEAFF

j_gene: TRBJ1-1
d_gene: TRBD1
abundance: .
v_gene: TRBV19
CDR3nt: TGTGCCAGTAGTATAGAAGGGACAGGGAACACTGAAGCTTTCTTT
CDR3aa: CASSIEGTGNTEAFF

j_gene: TRBJ2-7
d_gene: .
abundance: once
v_gene: TRBV9
CDR3nt: TGTGCCAGCAGCGTAGTCGGGCAGCCAGGCTACGAGCAGTACTTC
CDR3aa: CASSVVGQPGYEQYF

j_gene: TRBJ1-1
d_gene: .
abundance: .
v_gene: TRBV3-1/TRBV3-2
CDR3nt: TGTGCCAGCAGCACGAAGACCAACACTGAAGCTTTCTTT
CDR3aa: CASSTKTNTEAFF

j_gene: TRBJ2-1
d_gene: .
abundance: once
v_gene: TRBV19
CDR3nt: TGTGCCAGTAGTATATTCCATCGAGATGAGCAGTTCTTC
CDR3aa: CASSIFHRDEQFF

j_gene: TRBJ2-5
d_gene: TRBD2
abundance: .
v_gene: TRBV5-1
CDR3nt: TGCGCCAGCAGCTTGGAGAGCGGGGGGATAAAGCTCCAAGAGACCCAGTACTTC
CDR3aa: CASSLESGGIKLQETQYF

j_gene: TRBJ1-2
d_gene: TRBD1
abundance: few
v_gene: TRBV6-5
CDR3nt: TGTGCCAGCACTGGACAGGGGGCTGGTGGCTACACCTTC
CDR3aa: CASTGQGAGGYTF

j_gene: TRBJ2-3
d_gene: .
abundance: once
v_gene: TRBV21-1
CDR3nt: TGTGCCAGCAGCAAAGGAGAAAAGGTTATGGTAGCAGGGCGTGGGTATTTT
CDR3aa: CASSKGEKVMVAGRGYF

j_gene: TRBJ1-6
d_gene: .
abundance: .
v_gene: TRBV6-2/TRBV6-3
CDR3nt: TGTGCCAGCAGTTACCCCGCCGGGCCCGAACCCCTCCACTTT
CDR3aa: CASSYPAGPEPLHF

j_gene: TRBJ2-2
d_gene: .
abundance: .
v_gene: TRBV11-3
CDR3nt: TGTGCCAGCAGCCCGAGCACAGTCTCGAACACCGGGGAGCTGTTTTTT
CDR3aa: CASSPSTVSNTGELFF

j_gene: TRBJ1-5
d_gene: .
abundance: few
v_gene: TRBV19
CDR3nt: TGTGCCAGTAAGGAACAGGGATCTCGGCAGCCCCAGCATTTT
CDR3aa: CASKEQGSRQPQHF

j_gene: TRBJ1-2
d_gene: TRBD1
abundance: .
v_gene: TRBV7-8
CDR3nt: TGTGCCAGCAGCGGCTCAGGGGGCACTGGCTACACCTTC
CDR3aa: CASSGSGGTGYTF

j_gene: TRBJ1-1
d_gene: TRBD1
abundance: .
v_gene: TRBV30
CDR3nt: TGTGCCTGGGCACATCTGACAGGGAGGAACACTGAAGCTTTCTTT
CDR3aa: CAWAHLTGRNTEAFF

j_gene: TRBJ1-4
d_gene: TRBD1
abundance: .
v_gene: TRBV5-1
CDR3nt: TGCGCCAGCAGCCGTCCACGAACAGGGGACGAAAAACTGTTTTTT
CDR3aa: CASSRPRTGDEKLFF

j_gene: TRBJ1-6
d_gene: .
abundance: .
v_gene: TRBV5-6
CDR3nt: TGTGCCAGCAGCTACGGACACCAAAATTCACCCCTCCACTTT
CDR3aa: CASSYGHQNSPLHF

j_gene: TRBJ2-1
d_gene: .
abundance: .
v_gene: TRBV5-1
CDR3nt: TGCGCCAGCAGCTTGTTGCAGATCAATGAGCAGTTCTTC
CDR3aa: CASSLLQINEQFF

j_gene: TRBJ2-4
d_gene: .
abundance: .
v_gene: TRBV3-1/TRBV3-2
CDR3nt: TGTGCCAGCAGCCAAGGCCTGAACCTAGCCAAAAACATTCAGTACTTC
CDR3aa: CASSQGLNLAKNIQYF

j_gene: TRBJ1-2
d_gene: .
abundance: .
v_gene: TRBV6-1
CDR3nt: TGTGCCAGCAGTGAAGCGTGGACTGGTGGGGCTTGGACCTTC
CDR3aa: CASSEAWTGGAWTF

j_gene: TRBJ2-1
d_gene: TRBD2
abundance: .
v_gene: TRBV19
CDR3nt: TGTGCCAGCGGGCGGGGGAATGAGCAGTTCTTC
CDR3aa: CASGRGNEQFF

j_gene: TRBJ2-3
d_gene: .
abundance: .
v_gene: TRBV5-1
CDR3nt: TGCGCCAGCAGCTTCGCTACAGCTAGCACAGATACGCAGTATTTT
CDR3aa: CASSFATASTDTQYF

j_gene: TRBJ2-7
d_gene: .
abundance: .
v_gene: TRBV5-1
CDR3nt: TGCGCCAGCAGCTGGACAGCCCCCTACGAGCAGTACTTC
CDR3aa: CASSWTAPYEQYF

j_gene: TRBJ1-1
d_gene: .
abundance: few
v_gene: TRBV5-1
CDR3nt: TGCGCCAGCAGCTGGGGGCAGGAGGGCACTGAAGCTTTCTTT
CDR3aa: CASSWGQEGTEAFF

j_gene: TRBJ1-3
d_gene: .
abundance: .
v_gene: TRBV18
CDR3nt: TGTGCCAGCTCACCAAGGGCTGACTCTGGAAACACCATATATTTT
CDR3aa: CASSPRADSGNTIYF

j_gene: TRBJ1-1
d_gene: .
abundance: .
v_gene: TRBV19
CDR3nt: TGTGCCAGTACCCCGGGGCACTCGGGCAGGAACACTGAAGCTTTCTTT
CDR3aa: CASTPGHSGRNTEAFF

j_gene: TRBJ1-2
d_gene: .
abundance: .
v_gene: TRBV24-1
CDR3nt: TGTGCCACCAGTGATCCGCCCGGAGGCTATGGCTACACCTTC
CDR3aa: CATSDPPGGYGYTF

j_gene: TRBJ2-2
d_gene: TRBD1
abundance: .
v_gene: TRBV24-1
CDR3nt: TGTGCCACCATGAGGGGGCCTGCCGGGGAGCTGTTTTTT
CDR3aa: CATMRGPAGELFF

j_gene: TRBJ2-5
d_gene: TRBD1
abundance: once
v_gene: TRBV19
CDR3nt: TGTGCCAGTAGTACCGACAGGGAAATAGGGACCCAGTACTTC
CDR3aa: CASSTDREIGTQYF

j_gene: TRBJ2-3
d_gene: TRBD1
abundance: .
v_gene: TRBV25-1
CDR3nt: TGTGCCAGCAGTGATTTGACAGGGCCAGATACGCAGTATTTT
CDR3aa: CASSDLTGPDTQYF

j_gene: TRBJ1-1
d_gene: .
abundance: .
v_gene: TRBV29-1
CDR3nt: TGCAGCCACGGACGGGACCTTACGAACACTGAAGCTTTCTTT
CDR3aa: CSHGRDLTNTEAFF

j_gene: TRBJ1-3
d_gene: .
abundance: .
v_gene: TRBV4-1
CDR3nt: TGCGCCAGCAGCCAATTCCAGGGACCTGGAAACACCATATATTTT
CDR3aa: CASSQFQGPGNTIYF

j_gene: TRBJ1-6
d_gene: .
abundance: few
v_gene: TRBV6-1
CDR3nt: TGTGCCAGCAGTGTCTCCTTAAGGGGGTCTTATAATTCACCCCTCCACTTT
CDR3aa: CASSVSLRGSYNSPLHF

j_gene: TRBJ2-5
d_gene: TRBD2
abundance: .
v_gene: TRBV10-1
CDR3nt: TGCGCCAGCAGCGCTGGACTAGCGGGGACTGAGACCCAGTACTTC
CDR3aa: CASSAGLAGTETQYF